This TCR beta chain was identified in a study of blood T cells in healthy people across ages. The study, taken as a whole, reports: As naive T cell percentage varied, TCR beta diversity correlated strongly with it.

Regarding this clonotype: Its antigen is unknown.

This CDR3 spans 16 amino acids. V gave up 4 bases and J gave up 5 bases, with 19 bases separating them. Next came a second PCR, run for about 7 to 12 cycles, which used a sample-barcoded 5' primer along with a J-beta primer mix. Every cDNA molecule bore a tag from a template-switch adaptor containing 12 random nucleotides. One entry per CDR3 protein results from TCRdb running MiXCR on the 5' RACE reads. The table lists approximately 2,000,000 distinct CDR3 sequences, about 39% of them singletons. Sequencing was done on a sample of blood. The source is a human donor in good health. The V call is TRBV12-3 or TRBV12-4, the J call TRBJ2-3, with D tentatively TRBD1 (6 bases). In nucleotides, the CDR3 is TGTGCCAGCAGTTCCCTCGAGCAGGGGATGGGAGATACGCAGTATTTT. This sequence encodes CASSSLEQGMGDTQYF.